The present entry profiles one T cell receptor beta chain with its context. These data are taken from a study of blood T cell repertoires in COVID-19. V gave up 0 bases and J gave up 3 bases; unmatched junction bases: 8. The CDR3 is made up of 20 amino acids. CDR1 and CDR2 from the germline V gene are LGHDT and YNNKEL (reference sequence). The repertoire was sequenced with immunoSEQ multiplex PCR; TCRdb's copy has only in-frame clones and lacks some. The sample comprises fewer than 200,000 clones, roughly nine tenths of which are singletons, and 1.5% to 2% rests with the top ten. The TCR originated in a man aged 18 to 29 who had recovered from COVID-19. Sequenced material: peripheral blood. The V call is TRBV3-1 (or the pseudogene TRBV3-2), the J call TRBJ2-2; 15 nucleotides agree with TRBD2. The CDR3 protein is CASSQDFGTSGRSDTGELFF. CDR3 nucleotide sequence: TGTGCCAGCAGCCAAGATTTCGGGACTAGCGGGAGGTCTGACACCGGGGAGCTGTTTTTT.